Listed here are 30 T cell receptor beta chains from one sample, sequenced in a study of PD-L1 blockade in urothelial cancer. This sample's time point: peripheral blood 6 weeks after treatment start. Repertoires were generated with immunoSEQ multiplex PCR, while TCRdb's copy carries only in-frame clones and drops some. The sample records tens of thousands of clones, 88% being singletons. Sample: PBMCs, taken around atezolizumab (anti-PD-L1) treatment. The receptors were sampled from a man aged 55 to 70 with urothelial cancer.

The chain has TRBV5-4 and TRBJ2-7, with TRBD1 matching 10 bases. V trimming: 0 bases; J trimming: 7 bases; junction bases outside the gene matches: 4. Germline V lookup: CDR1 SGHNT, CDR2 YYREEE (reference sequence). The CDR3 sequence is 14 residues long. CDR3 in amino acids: CASSLAGTGEEQYF. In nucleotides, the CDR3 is TGTGCCAGCAGCTTGGCCGGGACAGGGGAAGAGCAGTACTTC.

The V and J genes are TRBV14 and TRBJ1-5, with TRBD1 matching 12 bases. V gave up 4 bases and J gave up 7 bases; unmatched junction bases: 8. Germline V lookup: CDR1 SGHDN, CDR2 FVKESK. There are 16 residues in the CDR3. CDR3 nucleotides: TGTGCCAGCAGCCGGGGACAGGGGGCGCGAGAACAGCCCCAGCATTTT. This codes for CASSRGQGAREQPQHF. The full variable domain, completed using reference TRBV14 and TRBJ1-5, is EAGVTQFPSHSVIEKGQTVTLRCDPISGHDNLYWYRRVMGKEIKFLLHFVKESKQDESGMPNNRFLAERTGGTYSTLKVQPAELEDSGVYFCASSRGQGAREQPQHFGDGTRLSIL.

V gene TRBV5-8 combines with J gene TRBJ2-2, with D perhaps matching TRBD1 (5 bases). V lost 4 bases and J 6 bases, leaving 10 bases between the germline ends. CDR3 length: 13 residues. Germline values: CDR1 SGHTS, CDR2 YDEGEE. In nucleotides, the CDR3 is TGTGCCAGCAGCCGGACACGTGCCGGGGAGCTGTTTTTT. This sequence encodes CASSRTRAGELFF.

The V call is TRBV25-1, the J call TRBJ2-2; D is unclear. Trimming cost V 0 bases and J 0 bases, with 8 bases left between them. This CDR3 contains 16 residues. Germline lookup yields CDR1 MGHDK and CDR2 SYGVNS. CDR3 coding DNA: TGTGCCAGCAGTGAATATGCACAGACGAACACCGGGGAGCTGTTTTTT. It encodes CASSEYAQTNTGELFF.

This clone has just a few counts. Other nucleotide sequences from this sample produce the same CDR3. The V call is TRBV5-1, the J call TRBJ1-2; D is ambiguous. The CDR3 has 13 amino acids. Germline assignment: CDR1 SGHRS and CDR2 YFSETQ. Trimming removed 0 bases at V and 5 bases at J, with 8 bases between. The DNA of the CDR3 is TGCGCCAGCAGCTTGGACGGGGATTATGGCTACACCTTC. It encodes CASSLDGDYGYTF.

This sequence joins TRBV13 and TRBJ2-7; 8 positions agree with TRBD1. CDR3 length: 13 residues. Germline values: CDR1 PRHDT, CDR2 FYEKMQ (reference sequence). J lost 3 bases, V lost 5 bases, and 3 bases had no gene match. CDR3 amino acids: CASSPGQGYEQYF. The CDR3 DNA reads TGTGCCAGCAGCCCCGGACAGGGCTACGAGCAGTACTTC.

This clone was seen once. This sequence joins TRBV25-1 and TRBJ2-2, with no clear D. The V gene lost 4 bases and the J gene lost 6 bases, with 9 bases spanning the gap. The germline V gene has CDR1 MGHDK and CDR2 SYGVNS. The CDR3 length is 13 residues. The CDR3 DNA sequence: TGTGCCAGCAGTGTCCTAGTTCCCGGGGAGCTGTTTTTT. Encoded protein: CASSVLVPGELFF. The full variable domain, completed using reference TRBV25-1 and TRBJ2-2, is EADIYQTPRYLVIGTGKKITLECSQTMGHDKMYWYQQDPGMELHLIHYSYGVNSTEKGDLSSESTVSRIRTEHFPLTLESARPSHTSQYLCASSVLVPGELFFGEGSRLTVL.

CDR3 coding DNA: TGTGCCTGGAGCATTCGGGGGGGGGAGACCCAGTACTTC. It codes for CAWSIRGGETQYF. The chain carries TRBV30 and TRBJ2-5; TRBD2 aligns across 8 bases. CDR1 and CDR2 (germline): GTSNPN, SVGIG (reference sequence). The CDR3 extends over 13 amino acids. V was pared by 3 bases and J by 5 bases, with 5 bases of the junction left unmatched. The full variable domain, rest sourced from reference TRBV30 and TRBJ2-5, is SQTIHQWPATLVQPVGSPLSLECTVEGTSNPNLYWYRQAAGRGLQLLFYSVGIGQISSEVPQNLSASRPQDRQFILSSKKLLLSDSGFYLCAWSIRGGETQYFGPGTRLLVL.

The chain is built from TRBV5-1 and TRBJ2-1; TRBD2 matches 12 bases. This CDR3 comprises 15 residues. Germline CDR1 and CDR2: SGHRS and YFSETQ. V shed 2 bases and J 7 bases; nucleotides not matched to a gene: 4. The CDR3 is CASSLLAGGNNEQFF. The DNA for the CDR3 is TGCGCCAGCAGCTTACTAGCGGGGGGTAATAATGAGCAGTTCTTC.

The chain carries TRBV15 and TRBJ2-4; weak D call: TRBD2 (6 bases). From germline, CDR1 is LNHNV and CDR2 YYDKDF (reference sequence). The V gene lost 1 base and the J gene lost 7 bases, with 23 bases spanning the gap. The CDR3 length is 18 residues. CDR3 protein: CATSRGTVVSFGGNIQYF. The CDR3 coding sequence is TGTGCCACCAGCAGAGGGACGGTTGTGTCTTTTGGGGGGAACATTCAGTACTTC.

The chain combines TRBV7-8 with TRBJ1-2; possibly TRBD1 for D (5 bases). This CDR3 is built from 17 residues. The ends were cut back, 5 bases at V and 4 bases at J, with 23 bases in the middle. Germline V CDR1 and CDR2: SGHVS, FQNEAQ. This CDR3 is CASSKLGADPAVYGYTF. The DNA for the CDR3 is TGTGCCAGCAGCAAACTTGGGGCCGATCCTGCAGTCTATGGCTACACCTTC.

DNA for the CDR3: TGTGCCAGCAGCTTAGAAGGAGGTGGGCTAGACACCGGGGAGCTGTTTTTT. Translating gives CASSLEGGGLDTGELFF. The V gene is TRBV11-3, the J gene TRBJ2-2, with a tentative D call TRBD2 (5 bases). CDR3 length: 17 amino acids. CDR1 is SGHNT and CDR2 is YENEEA in the germline V gene. Trimming took off 0 bases at V and 3 bases at J, with 14 bases between the two ends.

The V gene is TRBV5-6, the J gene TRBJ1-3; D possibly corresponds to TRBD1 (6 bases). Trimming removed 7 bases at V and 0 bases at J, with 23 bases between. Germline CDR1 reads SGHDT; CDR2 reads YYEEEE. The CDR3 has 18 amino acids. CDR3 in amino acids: CASHGQKRTRYSGNTIYF. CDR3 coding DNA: TGTGCCAGCCACGGACAGAAAAGAACTAGATACTCTGGAAACACCATATATTTT.

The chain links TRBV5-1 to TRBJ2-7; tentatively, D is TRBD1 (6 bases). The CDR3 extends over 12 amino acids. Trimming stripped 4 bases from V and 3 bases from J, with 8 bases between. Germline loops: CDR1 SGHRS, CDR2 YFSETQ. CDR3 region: CASSPDSYEQYF. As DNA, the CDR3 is TGCGCCAGCAGCCCGGACAGCTACGAGCAGTACTTC.

The CDR3 reads CASSLISLGRAFF. The DNA for the CDR3 is TGTGCCAGCAGCTTGATATCCCTGGGGCGAGCTTTCTTT. The chain recombines TRBV5-6 with TRBJ1-1, with D perhaps TRBD1 (5 bases). Germline-derived CDR1 and CDR2 are SGHDT and YYEEEE. The V end lost 1 base, the J end lost 10 bases, and 14 bases lay between the germline ends. CDR3 length equals 13 residues. Full variable domain (missing parts from reference TRBV5-6 and TRBJ1-1): DAGVTQSPTHLIKTRGQQVTLRCSPKSGHDTVSWYQQALGQGPQFIFQYYEEEERQRGNFPDRFSGHQFPNYSSELNVNALLLGDSALYLCASSLISLGRAFFGQGTRLTVV.

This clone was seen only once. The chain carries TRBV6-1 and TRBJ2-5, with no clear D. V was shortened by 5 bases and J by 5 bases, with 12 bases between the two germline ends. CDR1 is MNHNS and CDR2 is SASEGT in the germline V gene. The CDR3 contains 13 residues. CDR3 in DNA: TGTGCCAGCAGTAACTTGGTTTGGGAGACCCAGTACTTC. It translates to CASSNLVWETQYF.

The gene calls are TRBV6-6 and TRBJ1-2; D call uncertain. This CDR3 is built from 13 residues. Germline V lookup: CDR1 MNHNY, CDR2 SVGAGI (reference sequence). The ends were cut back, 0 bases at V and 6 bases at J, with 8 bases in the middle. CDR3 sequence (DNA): TGTGCCAGCAGTTACTCGTCCAGGAATGGCTACACCTTC. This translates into CASSYSSRNGYTF.

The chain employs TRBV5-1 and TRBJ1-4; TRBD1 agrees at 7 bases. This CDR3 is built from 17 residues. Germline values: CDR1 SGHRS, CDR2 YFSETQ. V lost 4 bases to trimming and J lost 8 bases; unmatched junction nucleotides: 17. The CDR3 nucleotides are TGCGCCAGCAGCCCGGATCCTCGACAGGGAGTGGGAGAAAAACTGTTTTTT. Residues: CASSPDPRQGVGEKLFF.

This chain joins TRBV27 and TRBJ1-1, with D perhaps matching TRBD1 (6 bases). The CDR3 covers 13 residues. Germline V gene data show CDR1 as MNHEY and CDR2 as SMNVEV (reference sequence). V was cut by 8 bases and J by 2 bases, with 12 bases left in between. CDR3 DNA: TGTGCCAGCGGCTGGACAGTCAACACTGAAGCTTTCTTT. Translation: CASGWTVNTEAFF.

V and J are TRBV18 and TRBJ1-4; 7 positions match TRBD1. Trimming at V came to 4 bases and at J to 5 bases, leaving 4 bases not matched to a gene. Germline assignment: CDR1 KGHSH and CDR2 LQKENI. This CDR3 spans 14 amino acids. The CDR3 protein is CASSRGRGNEKLFF. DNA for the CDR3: TGTGCCAGCTCACGGGGCAGGGGGAATGAAAAACTGTTTTTT. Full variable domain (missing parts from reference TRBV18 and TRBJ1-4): NAGVMQNPRHLVRRRGQEARLRCSPMKGHSHVYWYRQLPEEGLKFMVYLQKENIIDESGMPKERFSAEFPKEGPSILRIQQVVRGDSAAYFCASSRGRGNEKLFFGSGTQLSVL.

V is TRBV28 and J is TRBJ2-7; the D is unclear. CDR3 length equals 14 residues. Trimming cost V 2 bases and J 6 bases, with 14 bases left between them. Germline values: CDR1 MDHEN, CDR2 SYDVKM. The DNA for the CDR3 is TGTGCCAGCAGTTTACTACACAGAAGGCGCGAGCAGTACTTC. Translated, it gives CASSLLHRRREQYF.

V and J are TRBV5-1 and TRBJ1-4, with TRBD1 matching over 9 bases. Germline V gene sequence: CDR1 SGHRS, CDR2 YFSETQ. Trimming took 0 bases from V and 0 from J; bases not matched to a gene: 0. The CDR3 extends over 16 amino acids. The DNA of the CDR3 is TGCGCCAGCAGCTTGGGGACAGGGGCAACTAATGAAAAACTGTTTTTT. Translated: CASSLGTGATNEKLFF.

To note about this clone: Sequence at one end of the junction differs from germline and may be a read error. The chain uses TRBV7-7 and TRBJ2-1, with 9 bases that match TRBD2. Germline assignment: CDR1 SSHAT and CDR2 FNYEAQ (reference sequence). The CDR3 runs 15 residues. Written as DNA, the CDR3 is TGTGCTAGCAGCTTTAGCGGGGGATCCTACAATGAGCAGTTCTTC. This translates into CASSFSGGSYNEQFF.

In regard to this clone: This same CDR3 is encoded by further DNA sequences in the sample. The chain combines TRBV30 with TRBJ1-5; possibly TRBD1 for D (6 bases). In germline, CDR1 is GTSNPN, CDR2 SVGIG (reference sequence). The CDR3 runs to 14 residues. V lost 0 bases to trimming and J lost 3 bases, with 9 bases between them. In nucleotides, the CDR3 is TGTGCCTGGAGTGTAGGGGGTTCCAATCAGCCCCAGCATTTT. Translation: CAWSVGGSNQPQHF.

Written as DNA, the CDR3 is TGTGCCAGCAGCGTAGGCCTGGGACAAAACTATGGCTACACCTTC. Translated: CASSVGLGQNYGYTF. The chain joins TRBV9 to TRBJ1-2; possibly TRBD1 for D (6 bases). Trimming shortened V by 0 bases and J by 2 bases, and 11 bases separated the two germline ends. This CDR3 contains 15 residues. Germline CDR1 and CDR2: SGDLS and YYNGEE.

CDR3 nucleotides: TGTGCCAGCAGCCGGGGACAGCAAGAGACCCAGTACTTC. Its protein is CASSRGQQETQYF. The J gene is TRBJ2-5, the V gene TRBV7-3, with TRBD1 matching over 7 bases. J was trimmed by 2 bases and V by 5 bases; bases with no gene match: 2. Germline V lookup: CDR1 SGHTA, CDR2 FQGTGA. The CDR3 has 13 residues.

CDR3 nucleotides: TGTGCCAGCAGCCCACGGACAGTGGCCTACGAGCAGTACTTC. This encodes CASSPRTVAYEQYF. This chain joins TRBV7-8 and TRBJ2-7; TRBD1 is a possible D gene (6 bases). V shed 5 bases and J shed 2 bases, with 13 bases lying between them. CDR1 and CDR2 (germline): SGHVS, FQNEAQ. This CDR3 has 14 amino acids.

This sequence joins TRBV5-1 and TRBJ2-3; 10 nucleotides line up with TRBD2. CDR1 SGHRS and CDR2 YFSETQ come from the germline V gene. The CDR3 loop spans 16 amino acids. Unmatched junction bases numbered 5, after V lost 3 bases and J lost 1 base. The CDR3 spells CASSYPGTSGTDTQYF. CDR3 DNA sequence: TGCGCCAGCAGCTACCCCGGGACTAGCGGCACAGATACGCAGTATTTT.

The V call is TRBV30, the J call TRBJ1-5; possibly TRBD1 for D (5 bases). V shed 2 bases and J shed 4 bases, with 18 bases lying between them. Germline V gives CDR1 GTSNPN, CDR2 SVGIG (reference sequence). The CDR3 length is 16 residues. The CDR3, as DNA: TGTGCCTGGAGTCCAAGGGGCCAGACCCAAAATCAGCCCCAGCATTTT. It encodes CAWSPRGQTQNQPQHF. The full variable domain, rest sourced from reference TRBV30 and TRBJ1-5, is SQTIHQWPATLVQPVGSPLSLECTVEGTSNPNLYWYRQAAGRGLQLLFYSVGIGQISSEVPQNLSASRPQDRQFILSSKKLLLSDSGFYLCAWSPRGQTQNQPQHFGDGTRLSIL.

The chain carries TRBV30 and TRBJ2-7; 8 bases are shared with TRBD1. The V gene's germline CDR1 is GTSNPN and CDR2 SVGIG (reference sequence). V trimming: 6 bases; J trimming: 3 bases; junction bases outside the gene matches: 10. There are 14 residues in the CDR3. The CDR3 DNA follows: TGTGCCTGTCTTGGTCGGACAGGGAACTACGAGCAGTACTTC. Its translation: CACLGRTGNYEQYF.